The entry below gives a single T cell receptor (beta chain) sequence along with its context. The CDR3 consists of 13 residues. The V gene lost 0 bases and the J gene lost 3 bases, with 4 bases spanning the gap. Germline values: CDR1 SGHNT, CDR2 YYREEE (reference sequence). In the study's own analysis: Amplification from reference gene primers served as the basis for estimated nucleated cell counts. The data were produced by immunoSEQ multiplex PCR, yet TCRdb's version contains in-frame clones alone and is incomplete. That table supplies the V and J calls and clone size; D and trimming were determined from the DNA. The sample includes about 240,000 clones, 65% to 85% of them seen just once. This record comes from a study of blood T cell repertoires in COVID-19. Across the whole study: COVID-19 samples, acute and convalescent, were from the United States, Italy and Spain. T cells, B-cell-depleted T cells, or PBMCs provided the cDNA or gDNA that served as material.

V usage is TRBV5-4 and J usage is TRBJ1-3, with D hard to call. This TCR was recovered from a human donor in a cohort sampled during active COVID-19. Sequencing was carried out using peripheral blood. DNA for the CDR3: TGTGCCAGCAGCTTGGATATTGGAAACACCATATATTTT. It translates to CASSLDIGNTIYF.